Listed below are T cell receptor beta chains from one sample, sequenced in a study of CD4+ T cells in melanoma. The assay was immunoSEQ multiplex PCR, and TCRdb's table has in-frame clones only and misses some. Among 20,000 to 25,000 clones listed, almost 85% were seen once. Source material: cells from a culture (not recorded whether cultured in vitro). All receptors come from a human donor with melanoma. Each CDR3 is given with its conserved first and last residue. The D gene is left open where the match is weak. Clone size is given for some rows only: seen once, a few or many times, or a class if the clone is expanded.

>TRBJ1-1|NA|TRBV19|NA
CASSNPAVSSAPKAFF
TGTGCCAGTAGTAACCCAGCGGTCTCGTCGGCCCCTAAAGCTTTCTTT
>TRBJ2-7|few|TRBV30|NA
CAWSVPGYEQYF
TGTGCCTGGAGTGTACCTGGCTACGAGCAGTACTTC
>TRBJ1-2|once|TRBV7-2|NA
CASTLREGGYGYTF
TGTGCCAGCACCCTCAGGGAGGGCGGCTATGGCTACACCTTC
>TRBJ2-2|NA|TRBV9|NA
CASRKTDYTGELFF
TGTGCCAGCAGGAAGACAGATTACACCGGGGAGCTGTTTTTT
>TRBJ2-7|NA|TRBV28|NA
CASSLLAVSYEQYF
TGTGCCAGCAGTTTACTCGCCGTTTCCTACGAGCAGTACTTC
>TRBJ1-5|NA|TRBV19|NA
CASSIRSGTSNQPQHF
TGTGCCAGTAGTATCAGATCCGGGACGTCGAATCAGCCCCAGCATTTT
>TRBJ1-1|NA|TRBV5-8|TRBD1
CASSTDRGRRTAEAFF
TGTGCCAGCTCCACGGACAGGGGGCGTAGGACCGCTGAAGCTTTCTTT
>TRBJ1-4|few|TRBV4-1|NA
CASSQSDNTLRGKLFF
TGCGCCAGCAGCCAGTCGGACAACACCCTCCGGGGGAAACTGTTTTTT
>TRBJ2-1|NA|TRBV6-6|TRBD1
CASSYEGQGVNEQFF
TGTGCCAGCAGTTACGAAGGACAGGGGGTCAATGAGCAGTTCTTC
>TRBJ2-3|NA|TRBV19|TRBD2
CASSMGLAGADTQYF
TGTGCCAGTAGTATGGGACTAGCGGGGGCAGATACGCAGTATTTT
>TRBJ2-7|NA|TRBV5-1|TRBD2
CASSGGSGGAYEQYF
TGCGCCAGCAGTGGTGGGTCGGGGGGGGCCTACGAGCAGTACTTC
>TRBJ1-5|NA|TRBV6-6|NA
CASSYSDQRPQHF
TGTGCCAGCAGTTACTCGGACCAGAGGCCCCAGCATTTT
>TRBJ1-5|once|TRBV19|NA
CASSSQGWQPQHF
TGTGCCAGTAGTAGCCAGGGTTGGCAGCCCCAGCATTTT
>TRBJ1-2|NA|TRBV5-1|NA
CASSLQGTGYTF
TGCGCCAGCAGCCTTCAGGGGACCGGCTACACCTTC
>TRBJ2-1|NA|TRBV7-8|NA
CASSLAGANEQFF
TGTGCCAGCAGCTTAGCGGGGGCCAATGAGCAGTTCTTC
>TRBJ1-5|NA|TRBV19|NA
CASSGQGNRQPQHF
TGTGCCAGTAGCGGGCAGGGGAATCGTCAGCCCCAGCATTTT
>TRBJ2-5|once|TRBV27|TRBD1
CASSFGTGYQETQYF
TGTGCCAGCAGTTTCGGGACAGGGTACCAAGAGACCCAGTACTTC
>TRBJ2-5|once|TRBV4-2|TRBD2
CASSQVIAGRGETQYF
TGTGCCAGCAGCCAAGTCATAGCGGGGAGGGGGGAGACCCAGTACTTC
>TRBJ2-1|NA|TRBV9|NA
CASSVGGRSSYNEQFF
TGTGCCAGCAGCGTAGGGGGGAGGAGCTCCTACAATGAGCAGTTCTTC
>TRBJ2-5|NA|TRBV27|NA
CASSLASGGETQYF
TGTGCCAGCAGTTTAGCCTCGGGTGGGGAGACCCAGTACTTC
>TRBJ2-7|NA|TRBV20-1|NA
CSATPGDEQYF
TGCAGTGCTACCCCGGGCGACGAGCAGTACTTC
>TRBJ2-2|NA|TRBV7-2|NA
CASSFGLAGELFF
TGTGCCAGCAGCTTTGGGCTGGCCGGGGAGCTGTTTTTT
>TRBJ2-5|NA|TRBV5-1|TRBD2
CASSLALAGGQETQYF
TGCGCCAGCAGCTTGGCTCTAGCGGGGGGCCAAGAGACCCAGTACTTC
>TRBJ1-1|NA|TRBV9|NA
CASSPRTNGAEAFF
TGTGCCAGCAGCCCCCGCACCAATGGGGCTGAAGCTTTCTTT
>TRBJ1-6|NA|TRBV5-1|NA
CASSVAETSARPGDSPLHF
TGCGCCAGCAGCGTTGCCGAGACATCCGCCCGGCCAGGCGATTCACCCCTCCACTTT
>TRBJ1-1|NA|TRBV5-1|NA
CASSLAGQLNTEAFF
TGCGCCAGCAGCTTGGCAGGGCAGTTGAACACTGAAGCTTTCTTT
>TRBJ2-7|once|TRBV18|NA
CASSTRRSAVYEQYF
TGTGCCAGCTCAACCAGGAGGTCCGCCGTCTACGAGCAGTACTTC
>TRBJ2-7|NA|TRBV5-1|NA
CASSLWAGEAYEQYF
TGCGCCAGCAGCTTGTGGGCAGGGGAGGCCTACGAGCAGTACTTC
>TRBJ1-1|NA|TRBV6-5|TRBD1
CASTRDRSRNTEAFF
TGTGCCAGCACAAGGGACAGAAGTCGAAACACTGAAGCTTTCTTT
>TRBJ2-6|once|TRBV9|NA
CASSPRGTGANVLTF
TGTGCCAGCAGCCCGAGGGGGACTGGGGCCAACGTCCTGACTTTC
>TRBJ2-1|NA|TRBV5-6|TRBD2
CASSPATSGALYNEQFF
TGTGCCAGCAGCCCTGCCACTAGCGGGGCCTTGTACAATGAGCAGTTCTTC
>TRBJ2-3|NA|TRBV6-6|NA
CASSYRAPITDTQYF
TGTGCCAGCAGTTATCGGGCCCCGATAACAGATACGCAGTATTTT
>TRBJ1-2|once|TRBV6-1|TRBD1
CASIPGQGASYGYTF
TGTGCCAGCATCCCGGGACAGGGGGCCAGTTATGGCTACACCTTC
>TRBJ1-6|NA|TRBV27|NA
CASRTANSPLHF
TGTGCCAGCAGAACAGCTAATTCACCCCTCCACTTT
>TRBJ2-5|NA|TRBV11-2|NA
CASSPHGRGGGETQYF
TGTGCCAGCAGCCCTCACGGTAGGGGGGGCGGCGAGACCCAGTACTTC
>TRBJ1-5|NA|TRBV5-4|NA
CASSLRGNNQPQHF
TGTGCCAGCAGCTTGAGGGGGAACAATCAGCCCCAGCATTTT
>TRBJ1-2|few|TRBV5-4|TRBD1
CASSLPQGGGYTF
TGTGCCAGCAGCTTACCGCAGGGGGGTGGCTACACCTTC
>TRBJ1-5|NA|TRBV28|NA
CASTQGLLNQPQHF
TGTGCCTCTACCCAGGGGCTCCTCAATCAGCCCCAGCATTTT
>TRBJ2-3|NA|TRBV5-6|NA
CASSYATDTQYF
TGTGCCAGCAGCTACGCAACAGATACGCAGTATTTT
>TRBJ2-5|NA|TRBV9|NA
CASSEGGDHGETQYF
TGTGCCAGCAGCGAGGGGGGGGACCATGGGGAGACCCAGTACTTC
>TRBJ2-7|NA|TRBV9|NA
CASSVGPSYEQYF
TGTGCCAGCAGCGTAGGGCCCTCCTACGAGCAGTACTTC
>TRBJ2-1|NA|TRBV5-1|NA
CASSPLGVSSYNEQFF
TGCGCCAGCAGTCCGCTCGGGGTTAGCTCCTACAATGAGCAGTTCTTC
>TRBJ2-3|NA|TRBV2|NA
CASRSNRGSTDTQYF
TGTGCCAGCAGGTCAAACCGAGGATCCACAGATACGCAGTATTTT
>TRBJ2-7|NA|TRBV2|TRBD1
CASVRDRGLYEQYF
TGTGCCAGCGTCCGGGACAGGGGCTTATACGAGCAGTACTTC
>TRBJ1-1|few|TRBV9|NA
CASSAQQGIGTEAFF
TGTGCCAGCAGCGCCCAACAGGGTATAGGGACTGAAGCTTTCTTT
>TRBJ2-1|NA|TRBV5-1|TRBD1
CASSVDRGNAGEQFF
TGCGCCAGCAGCGTTGACAGGGGGAATGCCGGTGAGCAGTTCTTC
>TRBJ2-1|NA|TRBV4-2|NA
CASSLQTGKRNEQFF
TGTGCCAGCAGCCTCCAGACAGGTAAGCGCAATGAGCAGTTCTTC
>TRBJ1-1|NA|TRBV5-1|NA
CASSLGGGAEAFF
TGCGCCAGCAGCTTGGGGGGGGGAGCAGAAGCTTTCTTT
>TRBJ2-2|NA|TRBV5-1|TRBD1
CASSSGKSTGAGELFF
TGCGCCAGCAGCTCCGGAAAATCGACAGGGGCCGGGGAGCTGTTTTTT
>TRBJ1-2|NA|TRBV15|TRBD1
CATSRVTGTGYGYTF
TGTGCCACCAGCAGAGTTACTGGGACAGGTTATGGCTACACCTTC
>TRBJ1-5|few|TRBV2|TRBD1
CASSGGQGNQPQHF
TGTGCCAGCAGTGGAGGACAGGGCAATCAGCCCCAGCATTTT
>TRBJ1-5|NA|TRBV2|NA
CASNTVGNQPQHF
TGTGCCAGCAACACCGTGGGCAATCAGCCCCAGCATTTT
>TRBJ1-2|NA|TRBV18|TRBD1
CASSPDRAGYTF
TGTGCCAGCTCACCCGACAGGGCTGGCTACACCTTC
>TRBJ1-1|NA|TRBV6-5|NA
CASSETEANTEAFF
TGTGCCAGCAGTGAGACAGAGGCGAACACTGAAGCTTTCTTT
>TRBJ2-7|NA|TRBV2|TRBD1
CASTGTGLYEQYF
TGTGCCAGTACCGGGACAGGGCTCTACGAGCAGTACTTC
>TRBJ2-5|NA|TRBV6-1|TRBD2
CASGSGAGVWYF
TGTGCCAGCGGGAGTGGAGCGGGGGTTTGGTACTTC
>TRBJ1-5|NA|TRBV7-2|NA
CASSLGSGQPQHF
TGTGCCAGCAGCTTAGGGTCGGGTCAGCCCCAGCATTTT
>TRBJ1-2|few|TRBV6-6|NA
CATIRLSVAGSYGYTF
TGTGCCACCATCCGGCTGTCGGTGGCAGGGTCCTATGGCTACACCTTC
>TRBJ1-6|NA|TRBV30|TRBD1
CAWSGRQGDSPLHF
TGTGCCTGGAGTGGGAGACAGGGCGATTCACCCCTCCACTTT